The clone carrying this TCR beta chain was counted a few times. CDR1 MRHNA and CDR2 SNTAGT come from the germline V gene. V lost 5 bases and J lost 7; bases outside the gene matches: 9. The CDR3 contains 14 residues. The data were taken from a study of radiotherapy plus CTLA-4 blockade in lung cancer. The method was immunoSEQ multiplex PCR; TCRdb's version includes in-frame clones alone and lacks a portion of them. The data contain over 45,000 clones, roughly 80% of them singletons. This clonotype originated in a human donor with non-small cell lung cancer who had a complete response to radiotherapy plus ipilimumab. The specimen comprised peripheral blood, sampled from a patient treated with radiotherapy plus ipilimumab. The chain joins TRBV6-4 to TRBJ1-1, with 8 bases that match TRBD1. CDR3 in DNA: TGTGCCAGCAGTCCATCCAGGGGGCAGAGTGAAGCTTTCTTT. It translates to CASSPSRGQSEAFF.